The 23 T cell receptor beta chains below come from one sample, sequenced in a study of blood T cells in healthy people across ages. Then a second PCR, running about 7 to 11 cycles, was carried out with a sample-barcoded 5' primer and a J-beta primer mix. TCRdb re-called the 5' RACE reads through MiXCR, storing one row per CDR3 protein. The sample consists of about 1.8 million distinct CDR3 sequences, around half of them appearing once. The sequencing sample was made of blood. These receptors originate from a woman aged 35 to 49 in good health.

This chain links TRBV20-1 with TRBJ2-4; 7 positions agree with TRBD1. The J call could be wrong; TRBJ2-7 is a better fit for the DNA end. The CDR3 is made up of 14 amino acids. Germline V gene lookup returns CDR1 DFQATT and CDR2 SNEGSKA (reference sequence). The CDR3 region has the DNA TGCAGTGCTAAGGGCAGGGGGTTCTCCTACGAGCAGTACTTC. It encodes CSAKGRGFSYEQYF.

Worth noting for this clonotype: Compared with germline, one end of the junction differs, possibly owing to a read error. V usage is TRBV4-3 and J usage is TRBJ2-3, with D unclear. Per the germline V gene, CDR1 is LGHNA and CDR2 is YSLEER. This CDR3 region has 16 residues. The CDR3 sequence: CASSQDWLVSTDTQYF. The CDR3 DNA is TGCGCCAGCAGTCAAGATTGGTTAGTTAGCACAGATACGCAGTATTTT.

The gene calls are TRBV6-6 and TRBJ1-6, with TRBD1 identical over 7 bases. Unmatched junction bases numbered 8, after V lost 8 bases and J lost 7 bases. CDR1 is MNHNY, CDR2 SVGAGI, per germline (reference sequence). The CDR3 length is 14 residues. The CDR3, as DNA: TGTGCCAGCCTGCGGGACAGCTTGAATTCACCCCTCCACTTT. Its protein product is CASLRDSLNSPLHF.

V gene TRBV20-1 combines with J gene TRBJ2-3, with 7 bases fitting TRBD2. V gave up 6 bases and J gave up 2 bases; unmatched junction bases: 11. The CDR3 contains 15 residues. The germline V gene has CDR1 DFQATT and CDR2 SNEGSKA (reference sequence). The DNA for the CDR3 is TGCAGTGCAGTCTCCGGGACTAACCCCACAGATACGCAGTATTTT. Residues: CSAVSGTNPTDTQYF.

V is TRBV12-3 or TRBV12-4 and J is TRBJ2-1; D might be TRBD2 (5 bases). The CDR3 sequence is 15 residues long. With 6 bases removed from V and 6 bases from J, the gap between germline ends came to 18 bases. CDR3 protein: CASRGTSEAGNEQFF. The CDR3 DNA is TGTGCCAGCAGAGGAACTAGTGAGGCGGGCAATGAGCAGTTCTTC.

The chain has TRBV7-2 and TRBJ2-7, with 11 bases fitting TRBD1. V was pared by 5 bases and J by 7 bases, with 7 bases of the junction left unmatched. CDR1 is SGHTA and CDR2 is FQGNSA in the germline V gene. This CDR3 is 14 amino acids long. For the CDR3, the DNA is TGTGCCAGCAGCCGGGACAGGGGGTCCAATGAGCAGTACTTC. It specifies CASSRDRGSNEQYF.

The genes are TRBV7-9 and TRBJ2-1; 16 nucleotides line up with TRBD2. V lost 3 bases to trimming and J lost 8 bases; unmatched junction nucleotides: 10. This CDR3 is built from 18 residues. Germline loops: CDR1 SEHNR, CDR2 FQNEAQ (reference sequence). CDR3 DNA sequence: TGTGCCAGCAGCTTCGTACCGGGACTAGCGGGGGGGCCTGATGAGCAGTTCTTC. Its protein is CASSFVPGLAGGPDEQFF.

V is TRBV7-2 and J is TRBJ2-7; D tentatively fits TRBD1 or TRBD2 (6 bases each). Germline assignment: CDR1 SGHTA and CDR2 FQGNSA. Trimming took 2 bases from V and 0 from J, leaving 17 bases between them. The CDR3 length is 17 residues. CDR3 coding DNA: TGTGCCAGCAGCTTATTCCGCTGGGGGGCCAGCTCCTACGAGCAGTACTTC. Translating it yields CASSLFRWGASSYEQYF.

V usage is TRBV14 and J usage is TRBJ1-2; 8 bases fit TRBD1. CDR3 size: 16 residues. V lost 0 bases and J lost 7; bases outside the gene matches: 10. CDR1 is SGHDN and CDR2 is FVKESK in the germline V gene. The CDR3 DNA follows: TGTGCCAGCAGCCAAGATGGCAGGGGGCGCCGATCTGGCTACACCTTC. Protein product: CASSQDGRGRRSGYTF.

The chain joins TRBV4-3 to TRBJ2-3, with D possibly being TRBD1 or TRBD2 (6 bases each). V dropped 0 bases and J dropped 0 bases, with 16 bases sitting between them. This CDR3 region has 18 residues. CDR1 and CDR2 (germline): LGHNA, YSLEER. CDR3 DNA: TGCGCCAGCAGCCAAGATGGATGGGGGGCAGTAAGCACAGATACGCAGTATTTT. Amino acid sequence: CASSQDGWGAVSTDTQYF.

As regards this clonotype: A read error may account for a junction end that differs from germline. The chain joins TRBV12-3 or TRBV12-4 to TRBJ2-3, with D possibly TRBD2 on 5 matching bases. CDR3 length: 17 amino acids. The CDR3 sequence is CASSLDLVRGPTDAQYF. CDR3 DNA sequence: TGTGCCAGCAGTTTGGACTTAGTGAGAGGGCCCACAGATGCGCAGTATTTT.

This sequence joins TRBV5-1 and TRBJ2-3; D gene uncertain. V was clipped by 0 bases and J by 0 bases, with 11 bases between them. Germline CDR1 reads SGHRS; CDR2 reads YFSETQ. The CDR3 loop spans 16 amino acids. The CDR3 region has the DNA TGCGCCAGCAGCTTGGAGGCACTGTCTAGCACAGATACGCAGTATTTT. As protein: CASSLEALSSTDTQYF.

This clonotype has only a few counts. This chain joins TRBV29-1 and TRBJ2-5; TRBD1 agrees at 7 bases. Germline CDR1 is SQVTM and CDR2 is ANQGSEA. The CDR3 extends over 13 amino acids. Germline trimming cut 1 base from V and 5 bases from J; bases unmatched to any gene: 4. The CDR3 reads CSVEVTGLETQYF. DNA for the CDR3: TGCAGCGTTGAAGTGACAGGGCTGGAGACCCAGTACTTC.

The CDR3 bases are TGTGCCAGCAGCGTTGGCGGGGGGGCCACAGAGACCCAGTACTTC. Translated: CASSVGGGATETQYF. J is TRBJ2-5 and V is TRBV9; TRBD2 matches 9 bases. After removal of 2 bases from V and 4 bases from J, the junction contained 6 bases not matched to a gene. The CDR3 spans 15 residues. Germline values: CDR1 SGDLS, CDR2 YYNGEE.

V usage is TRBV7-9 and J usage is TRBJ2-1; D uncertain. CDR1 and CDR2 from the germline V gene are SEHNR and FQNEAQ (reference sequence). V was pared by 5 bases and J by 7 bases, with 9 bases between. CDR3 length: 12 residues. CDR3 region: CASSNPRNEQFF. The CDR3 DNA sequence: TGTGCCAGCAGCAATCCGAGGAATGAGCAGTTCTTC.

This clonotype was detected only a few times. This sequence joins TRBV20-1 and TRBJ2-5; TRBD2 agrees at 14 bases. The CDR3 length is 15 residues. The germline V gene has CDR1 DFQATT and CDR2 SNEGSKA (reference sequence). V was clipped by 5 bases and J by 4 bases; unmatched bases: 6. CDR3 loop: CSAERLAGGLETQYF. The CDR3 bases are TGCAGTGCTGAGAGACTAGCGGGGGGGTTAGAGACCCAGTACTTC.

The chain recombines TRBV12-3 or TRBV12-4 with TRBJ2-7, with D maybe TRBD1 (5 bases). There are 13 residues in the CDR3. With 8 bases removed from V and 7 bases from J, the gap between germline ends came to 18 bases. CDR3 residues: CASGSTDNNEQYF. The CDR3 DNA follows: TGTGCCAGCGGATCGACAGATAACAATGAGCAGTACTTC.

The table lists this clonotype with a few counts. DNA of the CDR3: TGCAGTGCTAGAGACCGGCCTAAAGAGACCCAGTACTTC. Translation: CSARDRPKETQYF. The V call is TRBV20-1, the J call TRBJ2-7; D is unresolved. The better agreement between TRBJ2-5 and the DNA end casts doubt on the J call. The CDR3 length is 13 residues. In germline, CDR1 is DFQATT, CDR2 SNEGSKA (reference sequence).

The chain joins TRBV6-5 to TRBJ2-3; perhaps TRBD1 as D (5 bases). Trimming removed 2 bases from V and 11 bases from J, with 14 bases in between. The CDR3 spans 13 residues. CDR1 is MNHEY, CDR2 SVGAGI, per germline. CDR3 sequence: CASSYGHRDRQYF. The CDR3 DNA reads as TGTGCCAGCAGTTACGGGCACCGAGACAGGCAGTATTTT.

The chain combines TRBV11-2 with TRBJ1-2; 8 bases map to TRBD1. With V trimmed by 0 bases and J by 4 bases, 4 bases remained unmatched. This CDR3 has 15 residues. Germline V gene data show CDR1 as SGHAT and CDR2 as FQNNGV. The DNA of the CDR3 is TGTGCCAGCAGCTTAGACCTCAGGGGGCTCTATGGCTACACCTTC. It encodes CASSLDLRGLYGYTF.

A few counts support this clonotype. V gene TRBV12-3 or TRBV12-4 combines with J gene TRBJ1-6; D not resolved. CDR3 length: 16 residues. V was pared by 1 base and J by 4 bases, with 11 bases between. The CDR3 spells CASSLGGRGYNSPLHF. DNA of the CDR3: TGTGCCAGCAGTTTAGGAGGACGGGGTTATAATTCACCCCTCCACTTT.

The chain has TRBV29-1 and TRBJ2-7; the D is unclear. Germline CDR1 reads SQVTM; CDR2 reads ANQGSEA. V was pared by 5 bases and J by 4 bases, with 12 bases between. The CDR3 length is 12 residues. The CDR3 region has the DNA TGCAGCGTTAGGGCCGATTCTTACGAGCAGTACTTC. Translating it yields CSVRADSYEQYF.

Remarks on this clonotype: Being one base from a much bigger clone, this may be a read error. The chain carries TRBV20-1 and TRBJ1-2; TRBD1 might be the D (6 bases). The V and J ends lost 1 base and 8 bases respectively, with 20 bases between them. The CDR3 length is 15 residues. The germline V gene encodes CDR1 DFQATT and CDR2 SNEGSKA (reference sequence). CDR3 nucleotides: TGCAGTGCTAGAGCTTTTATACTGGGGGGCTTGGGCTACACCTTC. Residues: CSARAFILGGLGYTF.